This TCR beta chain came from a study of T cell clonality in common variable immunodeficiency. TCRdb's copy holds only in-frame clones and misses some; the assay was immunoSEQ multiplex PCR. The sample shows over 20,000 clones, none of them appearing just once. Worth noting for this clone: The antigen remains unidentified. The read terminates 3 residues before the CDR3 end, so the remaining end is supplied by the germline J gene.

Study findings and constraints: In common variable immunodeficiency, TCR beta chains reportedly carried fewer deletions and N-nucleotide insertions.

The junction had 4 bases not matched to a gene; V was cut back by 4 bases and J by 6 bases. The CDR3 sequence is 14 residues long. CDR1 and CDR2 from the germline V gene are LNHDA and SQIVND (reference sequence). This chain links TRBV19 with TRBJ2-7; 12 bases fit TRBD2. The material sequenced was peripheral blood mononuclear cells. This sequence originates from a human donor with common variable immunodeficiency. Incomplete CDR3 DNA: TGTGCCAGTAGTACGACTAGCGGGAGAGGCGAG. Its translation: CASSTTSGRGE. The whole CDR3 sequence is CASSTTSGRGEQYF.